The 17 T cell receptor beta chains listed next were all sequenced from one sample in a study of regulatory dendritic cells for organ transplantation. TCRdb keeps only in-frame clones here, not all; method: immunoSEQ multiplex PCR. The sample comprises some 28,000 clones, approximately 80% of which are singletons, and about 0.1% rests with the top ten. Sequencing used naive CD4+ T cells from blood. The subset denotes: CD45RA+ naive T cells. The receptors originated from a human donor in good health.

This chain joins TRBV5-1 and TRBJ1-5; TRBD1 is a possible D gene (6 bases). Trimming took off 4 bases at V and 4 bases at J, with 9 bases between the two ends. The CDR3 has 13 residues. Germline V gene sequence: CDR1 SGHRS, CDR2 YFSETQ. In DNA form, the CDR3 reads TGCGCCAGCAGCGCCGGGACAAATCAGCCCCAGCATTTT. It encodes CASSAGTNQPQHF. The full variable domain, its missing parts supplied by reference TRBV5-1 and TRBJ1-5, is KAGVTQTPRYLIKTRGQQVTLSCSPISGHRSVSWYQQTPGQGLQFLFEYFSETQRNKGNFPGRFSGRQFSNSRSEMNVSTLELGDSALYLCASSAGTNQPQHFGDGTRLSIL.

In nucleotides, the CDR3 is TGTGCCAGCAGCCGGACAGTGATCCAAGAGACCCAGTACTTC. This sequence encodes CASSRTVIQETQYF. The V and J genes are TRBV11-2 and TRBJ2-5; perhaps TRBD1 as D (6 bases). Germline CDR1 reads SGHAT; CDR2 reads FQNNGV. V lost 5 bases, J lost 1 base, and 11 bases lay in between. The CDR3 has 14 residues.

This clone is a singleton in its sample. The CDR3 coding sequence is TGCGCCAGCAGCTTGCTGTACACCTCGAACACTGAAGCTTTCTTT. The encoded protein is CASSLLYTSNTEAFF. This chain links TRBV5-1 with TRBJ1-1; D remains ambiguous. Germline-derived CDR1 and CDR2 are SGHRS and YFSETQ. Trimming took 1 base from V and 1 from J, leaving 11 bases between them. The CDR3 totals 15 residues.

The chain couples TRBV5-4 to TRBJ2-7; 8 bases line up with TRBD1. From germline, CDR1 is SGHNT and CDR2 YYREEE (reference sequence). The ends lost 6 bases at V and 2 bases at J; junction bases unmatched: 7. The CDR3 contains 14 residues. CDR3 region: CASKRGQDPYEQYF. Written as DNA, the CDR3 is TGTGCCAGCAAGAGGGGACAGGATCCCTACGAGCAGTACTTC.

The genes are TRBV5-4 and TRBJ2-3; 9 bases align to TRBD1. V lost 4 bases and J lost 1; bases outside the gene matches: 7. There are 16 residues in the CDR3. Germline CDR1 reads SGHNT; CDR2 reads YYREEE (reference sequence). CDR3 residues: CASSAYRGPGTDTQYF. DNA for the CDR3: TGTGCCAGCAGCGCCTACAGGGGGCCGGGCACAGATACGCAGTATTTT.

The V call is TRBV5-1, the J call TRBJ2-3, with 11 bases matching TRBD1. V was clipped by 4 bases and J by 0 bases; unmatched bases: 4. Germline values: CDR1 SGHRS, CDR2 YFSETQ. CDR3 length equals 16 residues. In nucleotides, the CDR3 is TGCGCCAGCAGCCAAGGACAGGGGGCCAGCACAGATACGCAGTATTTT. The encoded protein is CASSQGQGASTDTQYF.

The chain has TRBV19 and TRBJ1-5, with 7 bases identical to TRBD1. Germline V CDR1 and CDR2: LNHDA, SQIVND (reference sequence). The CDR3 runs 15 residues. J lost 0 bases, V lost 7 bases, and 6 bases had no gene match. CDR3: CASNRQGDSNQPQHF. The CDR3 coding sequence is TGTGCCAGTAATCGACAGGGAGATAGCAATCAGCCCCAGCATTTT.

V and J are TRBV7-3 and TRBJ2-2, with TRBD1 identical over 10 bases. Germline-derived CDR1 and CDR2 are SGHTA and FQGTGA. This CDR3 has 15 residues. V dropped 5 bases and J dropped 7; count of bases not matched to a gene: 7. The CDR3 spells CASSLGTGAGGELFF. CDR3 nucleotides: TGTGCCAGCAGCCTCGGGACAGGGGCCGGCGGGGAGCTGTTTTTT.

This chain connects TRBV18 to TRBJ1-2; 7 bases fit TRBD1. The CDR3 contains 14 residues. The germline V gene encodes CDR1 KGHSH and CDR2 LQKENI. Unmatched junction bases numbered 11, after V lost 5 bases and J lost 8 bases. The CDR3 coding sequence is TGTGCCAGCTCAGCGACCGACAGGGCTGGCGGCTACACCTTC. Its protein is CASSATDRAGGYTF.

The V gene is TRBV6-1, the J gene TRBJ2-7; 9 nucleotides match TRBD1. The junction had 9 bases not matched to a gene; V was cut back by 2 bases and J by 7 bases. The CDR3 length is 15 residues. Germline V gene lookup returns CDR1 MNHNS and CDR2 SASEGT. The DNA of the CDR3 is TGTGCCAGCAGTGAATCCGGGACAGGGCCCAGGGAGCAGTACTTC. Protein product: CASSESGTGPREQYF.

The rearrangement joins TRBV18 to TRBJ2-5, with D hard to call. From germline, CDR1 is KGHSH and CDR2 LQKENI. Trimming took 3 bases from V and 5 from J, leaving 10 bases between them. The CDR3 extends over 13 amino acids. The CDR3 DNA reads as TGTGCCAGCTCACCTATCGTCTCCGAGACCCAGTACTTC. Its protein product is CASSPIVSETQYF.

This clone appeared a few times. The chain uses TRBV4-3 and TRBJ2-1; D gene ambiguous. Trimming took off 0 bases at V and 10 bases at J, with 4 bases between the two ends. The CDR3 is 11 residues long. In germline, CDR1 is LGHNA, CDR2 YSLEER. CDR3 amino acids: CASSQDAEQFF. DNA of the CDR3: TGCGCCAGCAGCCAAGACGCGGAGCAGTTCTTC.

V gene TRBV5-5 combines with J gene TRBJ2-7, with 7 positions matching TRBD1. V trimming: 2 bases; J trimming: 0 bases; junction bases outside the gene matches: 11. CDR1 and CDR2 (germline): SGHKS, YYEKEE (reference sequence). This CDR3 is 17 amino acids long. The CDR3 nucleotides are TGTGCCAGCAGCTTACGGAAACTGACAGGGTTCTCCTACGAGCAGTACTTC. This sequence encodes CASSLRKLTGFSYEQYF.

The chain recombines TRBV2 with TRBJ2-3, with 10 bases that match TRBD2. Germline CDR1 reads SNHLY; CDR2 reads FYNNEI. Trimming at V came to 4 bases and at J to 2 bases, leaving 3 bases not matched to a gene. The CDR3 runs to 15 residues. CDR3: CASSGAGGHTDTQYF. CDR3 in DNA: TGTGCCAGCAGTGGAGCGGGGGGGCACACAGATACGCAGTATTTT.

The count of this clone is one. J is TRBJ2-3 and V is TRBV11-2, with 10 bases identical to TRBD2. This CDR3 spans 15 amino acids. With 1 base clipped from V and 4 bases from J, the junction kept 2 bases outside the gene matches. Germline CDR1 is SGHAT and CDR2 is FQNNGV. The CDR3 nucleotides are TGTGCCAGCAGCTTAGGGCTAGCGGGGGCAGATACGCAGTATTTT. Translation: CASSLGLAGADTQYF.

The chain is built from TRBV5-1 and TRBJ2-7; TRBD1 aligns across 8 bases. The ends lost 4 bases at V and 3 bases at J; junction bases unmatched: 9. From germline, CDR1 is SGHRS and CDR2 YFSETQ. CDR3 length: 15 residues. The CDR3 is CASSLDRGGSYEQYF. CDR3 sequence (DNA): TGCGCCAGCAGCCTCGACAGGGGAGGTAGCTACGAGCAGTACTTC.

CDR3 amino acids: CSALTGMNTEAFF. DNA of the CDR3: TGCAGCGCTTTGACAGGGATGAACACTGAAGCTTTCTTT. The chain uses TRBV29-1 and TRBJ1-1; 7 bases align to TRBD1. With 7 bases clipped from V and 0 bases from J, the junction kept 5 bases outside the gene matches. CDR3 size: 13 residues. In germline, CDR1 is SQVTM, CDR2 ANQGSEA. Variable domain in full (rest from reference TRBV29-1 and TRBJ1-1): SAVISQKPSRDICQRGTSLTIQCQVDSQVTMMFWYRQQPGQSLTLIATANQGSEATYESGFVIDKFPISRPNLTFSTLTVSNMSPEDSSIYLCSALTGMNTEAFFGQGTRLTVV.